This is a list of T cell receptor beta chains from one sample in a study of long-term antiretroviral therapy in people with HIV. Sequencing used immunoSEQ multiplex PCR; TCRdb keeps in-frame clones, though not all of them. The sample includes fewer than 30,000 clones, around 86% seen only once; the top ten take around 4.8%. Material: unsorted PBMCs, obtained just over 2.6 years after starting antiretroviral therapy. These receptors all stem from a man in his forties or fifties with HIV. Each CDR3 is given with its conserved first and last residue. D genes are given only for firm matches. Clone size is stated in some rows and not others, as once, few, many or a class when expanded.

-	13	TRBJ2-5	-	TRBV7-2	CASSQDSVETQYF	TGTGCCAGCAGCCAGGACAGCGTGGAGACCCAGTACTTC
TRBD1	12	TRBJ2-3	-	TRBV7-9	CASSRQGDTQYF	TGTGCCAGCAGCCGACAGGGAGATACGCAGTATTTT
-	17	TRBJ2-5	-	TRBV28	CASREIPGSRYRETQYF	TGTGCCAGCAGAGAAATTCCCGGCAGCCGGTATCGCGAGACCCAGTACTTC
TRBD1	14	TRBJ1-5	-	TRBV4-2	CASSQPGGNQPQHF	TGTGCCAGCAGCCAACCAGGGGGCAACCAGCCCCAGCATTTT
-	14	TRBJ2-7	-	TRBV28	CASSMGGRVYEQYF	TGTGCCAGCAGCATGGGAGGCCGGGTCTACGAGCAGTACTTC
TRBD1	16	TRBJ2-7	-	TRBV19	CASSMVTGEVAYEQYF	TGTGCCAGTAGTATGGTGACAGGGGAAGTAGCCTACGAGCAGTACTTC
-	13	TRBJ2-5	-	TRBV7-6	CASSPWAQETQYF	TGTGCCAGCAGCCCTTGGGCCCAAGAGACCCAGTACTTC
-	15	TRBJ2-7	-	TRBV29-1	CSVEFEIGHSYEQYF	TGCAGCGTTGAATTTGAGATCGGGCACTCCTACGAGCAGTACTTC
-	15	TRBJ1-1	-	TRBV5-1	CASSLGPGASTEAFF	TGCGCCAGCAGCTTGGGCCCGGGGGCGAGCACTGAAGCTTTCTTT
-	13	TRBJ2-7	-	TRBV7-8	CASSRTVPYEQYF	TGTGCCAGCAGCCGGACAGTCCCTTACGAGCAGTACTTC
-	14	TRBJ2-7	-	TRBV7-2	CASSLVRESYEQYF	TGTGCCAGCAGCTTAGTTCGAGAGTCCTACGAGCAGTACTTC
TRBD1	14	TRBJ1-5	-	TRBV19	CASSETGSNQPQHF	TGTGCCAGTAGTGAGACAGGGAGCAATCAGCCCCAGCATTTT
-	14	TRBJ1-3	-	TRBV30	CAWSERGYGNTIYF	TGTGCCTGGAGTGAAAGGGGGTATGGAAACACCATATATTTT
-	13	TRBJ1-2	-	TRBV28	CASSTDGDYGYTF	TGTGCCAGCAGTACGGACGGAGACTATGGCTACACCTTC
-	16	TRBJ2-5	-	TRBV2	CASSEGTGGYQETQYF	TGTGCCAGCAGTGAGGGGACTGGAGGCTACCAAGAGACCCAGTACTTC
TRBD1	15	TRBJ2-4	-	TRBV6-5	CASSTGGSGKNIQYF	TGTGCCAGCAGTACAGGGGGGAGTGGCAAAAACATTCAGTACTTC
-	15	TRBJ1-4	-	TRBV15	CATSRGGVTGEKLFF	TGTGCCACCAGCAGAGGAGGGGTAACAGGGGAAAAACTGTTTTTT
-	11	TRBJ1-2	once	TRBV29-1	CSVLAGDGYTF	TGCAGCGTTTTGGCAGGGGATGGCTACACCTTC
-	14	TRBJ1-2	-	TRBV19	CASSISGYRSGYTF	TGTGCCAGTAGTATATCCGGTTACAGGTCCGGCTACACCTTC
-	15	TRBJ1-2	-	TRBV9	CASSVDGARNYGYTF	TGTGCCAGCAGCGTAGATGGGGCCCGGAACTATGGCTACACCTTC
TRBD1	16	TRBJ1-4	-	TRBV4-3	CASSLGQGEANEKLFF	TGCGCCAGCAGCCTTGGACAGGGGGAGGCTAATGAAAAACTGTTTTTT
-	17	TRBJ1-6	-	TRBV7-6	CASSLNYNQGNNSPLHF	TGTGCCAGCAGCTTGAATTATAACCAGGGTAATAATTCACCCCTCCACTTT
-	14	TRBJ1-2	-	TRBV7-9	CASSLEGERYGYTF	TGTGCCAGCAGCTTAGAGGGGGAGCGGTATGGCTACACCTTC
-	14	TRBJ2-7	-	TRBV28	CASSGTRDSYEQYF	TGTGCCAGCAGTGGGACACGCGACTCCTACGAGCAGTACTTC
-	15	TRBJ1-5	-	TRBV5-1	CASSRDPFGGQPQHF	TGCGCCAGCAGCAGGGACCCCTTCGGGGGACAGCCCCAGCATTTT
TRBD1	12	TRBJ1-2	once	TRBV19	CASSPGTGGYTF	TGTGCCAGTAGTCCAGGGACAGGGGGCTACACCTTC
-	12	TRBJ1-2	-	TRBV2	CATRQGTSGYTF	TGTGCCACACGACAAGGGACCTCTGGCTACACCTTC
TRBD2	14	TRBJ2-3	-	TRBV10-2	CASAELAGADTQYF	TGCGCCAGCGCGGAACTAGCGGGGGCAGATACGCAGTATTTT
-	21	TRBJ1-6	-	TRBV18	CASSPILRPTSESSYNSPLHF	TGTGCCAGCTCACCAATCCTAAGACCAACGTCAGAGAGCTCCTATAATTCACCCCTCCACTTT
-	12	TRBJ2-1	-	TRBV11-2	CASSFRTGEQFF	TGTGCCAGCAGCTTCAGGACGGGAGAGCAGTTCTTC
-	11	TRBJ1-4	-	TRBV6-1	CASSVGEKLFF	TGTGCCAGCAGTGTTGGTGAAAAACTGTTTTTT
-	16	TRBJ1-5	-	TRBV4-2	CASSQVGDSRDQPQHF	TGTGCCAGCAGCCAGGTGGGAGACAGCCGAGATCAGCCCCAGCATTTT
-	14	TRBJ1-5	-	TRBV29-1	CSVGGRGRNQPQHF	TGCAGCGTTGGGGGCAGGGGCCGCAATCAGCCCCAGCATTTT
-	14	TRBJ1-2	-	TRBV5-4	CASSPRPTLMIYTF	TGTGCCAGCAGCCCGCGGCCTACCCTTATGATCTACACCTTC
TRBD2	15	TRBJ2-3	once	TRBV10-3	CAISENSGGRVTQYF	TGTGCCATCAGTGAGAATAGCGGGGGTAGAGTTACGCAGTATTTT
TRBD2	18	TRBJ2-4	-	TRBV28	CASRPGLAGVKGKNIQYF	TGTGCCAGCAGACCCGGACTAGCGGGGGTTAAAGGCAAAAACATTCAGTACTTC
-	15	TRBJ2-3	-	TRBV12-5	CASGLEGRRLGTQYF	TGTGCTAGTGGTCTCGAGGGTAGGAGGCTGGGGACGCAGTATTTT
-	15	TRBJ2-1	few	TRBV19	CASSVSGSSYNEQFF	TGTGCCAGTAGTGTTAGCGGCAGCTCCTACAATGAGCAGTTCTTC
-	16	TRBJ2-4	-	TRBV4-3	CASSQQGDLAKNIQYF	TGCGCCAGCAGCCAACAGGGTGACCTGGCCAAAAACATTCAGTACTTC
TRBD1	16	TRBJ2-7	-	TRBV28	CASRGNADRRTYEQYF	TGTGCCAGCAGGGGAAATGCGGACAGGCGGACCTACGAGCAGTACTTC
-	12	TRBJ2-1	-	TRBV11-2	CASSLRLNEQFF	TGTGCCAGCAGCTTACGTTTGAATGAGCAGTTCTTC
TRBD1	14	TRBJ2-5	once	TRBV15	CATSLERGQRTQYF	TGTGCCACCAGCCTAGAGAGGGGGCAAAGGACCCAGTACTTC
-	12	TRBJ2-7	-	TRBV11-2	CASSSFSHEQYF	TGTGCCAGCAGCTCCTTTTCCCACGAGCAGTACTTC
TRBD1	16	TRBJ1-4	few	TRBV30	CASESGTGGPVEKLFF	TGTGCCTCAGAATCGGGGACAGGGGGCCCAGTTGAAAAACTGTTTTTT
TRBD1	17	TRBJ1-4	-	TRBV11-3	CASSSRDRGRTNEKLFF	TGTGCCAGCAGCTCCCGGGACAGGGGACGCACTAATGAAAAACTGTTTTTT
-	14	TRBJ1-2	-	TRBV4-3	CASSQGRRLGGYTF	TGCGCCAGCAGCCAAGGTCGGAGGCTCGGTGGCTACACCTTC
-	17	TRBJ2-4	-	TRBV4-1	CASSQGPGDTLREVQYF	TGCGCCAGCAGCCAGGGCCCGGGGGACACTCTCAGGGAGGTTCAGTACTTC
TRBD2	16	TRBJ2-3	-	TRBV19	CASSPHIAGPGDTQYF	TGTGCCAGTAGCCCCCACATAGCGGGGCCAGGAGATACGCAGTATTTT
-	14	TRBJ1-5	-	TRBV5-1	CASSLTMGNQPQHF	TGCGCCAGCAGCCTAACTATGGGCAATCAGCCCCAGCATTTT
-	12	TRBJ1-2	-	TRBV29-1	CSVDSLNHGYTF	TGCAGCGTGGACAGTTTAAATCATGGCTACACCTTC
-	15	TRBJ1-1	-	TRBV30	CAWSVSPRESTEAFF	TGTGCCTGGAGTGTATCACCCAGGGAAAGCACTGAAGCTTTCTTT